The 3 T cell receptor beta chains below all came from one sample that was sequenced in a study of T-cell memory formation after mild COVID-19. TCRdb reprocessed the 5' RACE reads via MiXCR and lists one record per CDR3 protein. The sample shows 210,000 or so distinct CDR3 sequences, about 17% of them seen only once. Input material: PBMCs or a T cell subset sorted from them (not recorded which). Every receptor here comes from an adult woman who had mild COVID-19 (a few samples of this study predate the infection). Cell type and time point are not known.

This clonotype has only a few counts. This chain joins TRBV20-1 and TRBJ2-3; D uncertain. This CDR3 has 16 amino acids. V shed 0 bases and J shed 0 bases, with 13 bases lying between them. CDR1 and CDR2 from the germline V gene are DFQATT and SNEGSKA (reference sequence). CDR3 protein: CSARDRRAYSTDTQYF. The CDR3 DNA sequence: TGCAGTGCTAGAGATCGACGGGCCTATAGCACAGATACGCAGTATTTT.

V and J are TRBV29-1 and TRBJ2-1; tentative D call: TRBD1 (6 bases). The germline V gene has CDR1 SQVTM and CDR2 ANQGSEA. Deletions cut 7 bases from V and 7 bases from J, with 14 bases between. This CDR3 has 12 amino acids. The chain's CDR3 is CSDGTGFNEQFF. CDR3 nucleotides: TGCAGCGACGGAACAGGGTTTAATGAGCAGTTCTTC.

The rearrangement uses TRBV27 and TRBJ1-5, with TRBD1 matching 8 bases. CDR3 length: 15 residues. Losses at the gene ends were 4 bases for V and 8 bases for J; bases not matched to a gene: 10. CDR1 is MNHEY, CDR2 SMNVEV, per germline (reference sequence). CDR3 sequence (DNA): TGTGCCAGCAGTTCGGCCCAACCGACAGGGGAGCCCCAGCATTTT. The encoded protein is CASSSAQPTGEPQHF.